Following are 4 T cell receptor beta chains from one sample sequenced in a study of T cells in Graves' hyperthyroidism and ophthalmopathy. Amplification targeted TCR beta CDR3 regions from RNA transcripts. TCR CDR3 underwent first-round RT-PCR with the HTBI primer set. In TCRdb, the multiplex PCR reads were re-called with MiXCR into one record per CDR3 protein. This repertoire shows some 440,000 distinct CDR3 sequences, less than 20% found once; its top ten account for roughly 8%. The material sequenced was blood. These receptors were taken from a woman aged 18-35 years with Graves' hyperthyroidism.

This clonotype showed up many times. This chain joins TRBV7-3 and TRBJ2-1; either TRBD1 or TRBD2 may fit D (5 bases each). V lost 5 bases and J 4 bases, leaving 12 bases between the germline ends. From germline, CDR1 is SGHTA and CDR2 FQGTGA. This CDR3 has 14 residues. CDR3 nucleotide sequence: TGTGCCAGCAGCGCCCCGGGACCATACAATGAGCAGTTCTTC. Translating gives CASSAPGPYNEQFF.

This clonotype was detected a few times. This rearrangement joins TRBV11-3 to TRBJ2-3; 15 bases fit TRBD2. CDR1 and CDR2 (germline): SGHNT, YENEEA. The CDR3 is 15 residues long. V lost 5 bases, J lost 5 bases, and 2 bases stayed unmatched. The CDR3 region has the DNA TGTGCCAGCAGCCCGGGACTAGCGGGAGGAGATACGCAGTATTTT. Residues: CASSPGLAGGDTQYF.

This clonotype was counted many times. The rearrangement uses TRBV7-3 and TRBJ2-5; tentatively, D is TRBD1 (7 bases). Germline-derived CDR1 and CDR2 are SGHTA and FQGTGA. The ends were cut back, 8 bases at V and 4 bases at J, with 17 bases in the middle. The CDR3 length is 14 residues. The CDR3 loop reads CASSMAGGRETQYF. The CDR3, as DNA: TGTGCCAGCTCTATGGCAGGGGGGCGAGAGACCCAGTACTTC. Filled out from reference TRBV7-3 and TRBJ2-5, the complete variable domain reads GAGVSQTPSNKVTEKGKYVELRCDPISGHTALYWYRQSLGQGPEFLIYFQGTGAADDSGLPNDRFFAVRPEGSVSTLKIQRTERGDSAVYLCASSMAGGRETQYFGPGTRLLVL.

This clonotype has ten or more counts. V usage is TRBV10-3 and J usage is TRBJ1-2; 8 bases fit TRBD1. J lost 2 bases, V lost 4 bases, and 6 bases had no gene match. The germline V gene has CDR1 ENHRY and CDR2 SYGVKD. The CDR3 is made up of 15 amino acids. The CDR3: CAISGGTGSNYGYTF. The DNA of the CDR3 is TGTGCCATCAGTGGGGGGACAGGCTCCAACTATGGCTACACCTTC.